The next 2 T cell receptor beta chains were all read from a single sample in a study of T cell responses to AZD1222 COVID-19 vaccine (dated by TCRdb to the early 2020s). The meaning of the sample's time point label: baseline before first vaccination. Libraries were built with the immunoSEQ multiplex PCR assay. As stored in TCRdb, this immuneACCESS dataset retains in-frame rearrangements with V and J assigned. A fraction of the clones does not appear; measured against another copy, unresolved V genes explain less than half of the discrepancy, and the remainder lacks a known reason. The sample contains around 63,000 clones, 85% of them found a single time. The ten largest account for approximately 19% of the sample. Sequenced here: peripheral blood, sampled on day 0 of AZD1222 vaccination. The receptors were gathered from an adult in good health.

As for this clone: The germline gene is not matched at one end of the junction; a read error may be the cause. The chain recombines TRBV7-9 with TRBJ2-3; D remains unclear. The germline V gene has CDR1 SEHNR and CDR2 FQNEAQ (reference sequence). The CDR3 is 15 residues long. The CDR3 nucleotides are TGTGCCAGCAGCTTCACCATCATGAGCACAGATCCGCAGTATTTT. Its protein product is CASSFTIMSTDPQYF.

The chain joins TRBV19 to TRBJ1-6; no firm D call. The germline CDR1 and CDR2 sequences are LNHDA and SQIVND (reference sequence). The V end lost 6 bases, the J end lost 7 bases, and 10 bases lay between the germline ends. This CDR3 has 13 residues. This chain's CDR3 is CASRADQNSPLHF. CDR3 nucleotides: TGTGCCAGTAGGGCCGACCAAAATTCACCCCTCCACTTT.